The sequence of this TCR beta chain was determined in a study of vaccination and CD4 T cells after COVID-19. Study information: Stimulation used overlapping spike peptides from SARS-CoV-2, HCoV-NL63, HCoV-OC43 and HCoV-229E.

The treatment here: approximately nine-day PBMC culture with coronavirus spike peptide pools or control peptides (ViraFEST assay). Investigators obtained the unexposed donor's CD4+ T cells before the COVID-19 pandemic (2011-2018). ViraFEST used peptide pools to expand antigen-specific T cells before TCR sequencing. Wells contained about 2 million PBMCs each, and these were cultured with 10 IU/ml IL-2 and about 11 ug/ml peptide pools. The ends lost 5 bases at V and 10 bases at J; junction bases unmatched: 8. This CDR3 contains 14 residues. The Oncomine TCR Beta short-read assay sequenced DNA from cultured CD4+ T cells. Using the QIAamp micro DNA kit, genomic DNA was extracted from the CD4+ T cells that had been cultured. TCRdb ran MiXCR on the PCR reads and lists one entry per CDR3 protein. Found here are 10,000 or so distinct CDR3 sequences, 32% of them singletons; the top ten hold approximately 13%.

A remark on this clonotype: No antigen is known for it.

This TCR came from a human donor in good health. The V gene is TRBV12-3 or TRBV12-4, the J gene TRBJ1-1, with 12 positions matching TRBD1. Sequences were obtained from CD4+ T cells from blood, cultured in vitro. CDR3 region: CASSPWGQGAGAFF. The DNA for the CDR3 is TGTGCCAGCAGTCCCTGGGGACAGGGGGCAGGAGCTTTCTTT.